The sequence of this T cell receptor (beta chain) was determined in a study of blood T cell repertoires in COVID-19. Across the whole study: Acute and convalescent COVID-19 samples came from the United States, Italy and Spain. Sources were T cells, B-cell-depleted T cells, or PBMCs; the material itself was cDNA or gDNA.

In the original analysis: Amplification of reference gene primers provided the estimated nucleated cell counts. The repertoire was sequenced with immunoSEQ multiplex PCR; TCRdb's copy has only in-frame clones and lacks some. From that table come the V and J calls and clone size; the DNA was used to work out D and trimming. The top ten clones hold 18% of a sample with roughly 100,000 clones, 80% to 90% of them seen once. The CDR3 spans 13 residues. Germline CDR1 is MDHEN and CDR2 is SYDVKM. V shed 5 bases and J shed 7 bases, with 14 bases lying between them. This chain connects TRBV28 to TRBJ2-5; tentative D call: TRBD2 (5 bases). The clonotype was recovered from a woman older than 75 with acute or convalescent COVID-19. Sample: peripheral blood. As DNA, the CDR3 is TGTGCCAGCAGTCCGGGGAGTCCGGGGACCCAGTACTTC. Translated, it gives CASSPGSPGTQYF.